This T cell receptor beta chain came from a study of cytomegalovirus exposure and HLA in healthy donors. In germline, CDR1 is SGHTA, CDR2 FQGNSA. The trim removed 2 bases at V and 1 base at J, leaving 2 bases unmatched. The CDR3 is 16 amino acids. The study ran its PCR with 60 Vbeta and 13 Jbeta primers. Sequencing used immunoSEQ multiplex PCR; TCRdb keeps in-frame clones, though not all of them. The sample has 100,000 to 120,000 clones, roughly 15% seen once. The TCR was taken from a female donor in good health and CMV-seronegative. The chain links TRBV7-2 to TRBJ2-2; 9 bases match TRBD2. Sample: PBMCs. The CDR3, as DNA: TGTGCCAGCAGCTTAAGCGGGGGGAAGAACACCGGGGAGCTGTTTTTT. Its protein is CASSLSGGKNTGELFF.